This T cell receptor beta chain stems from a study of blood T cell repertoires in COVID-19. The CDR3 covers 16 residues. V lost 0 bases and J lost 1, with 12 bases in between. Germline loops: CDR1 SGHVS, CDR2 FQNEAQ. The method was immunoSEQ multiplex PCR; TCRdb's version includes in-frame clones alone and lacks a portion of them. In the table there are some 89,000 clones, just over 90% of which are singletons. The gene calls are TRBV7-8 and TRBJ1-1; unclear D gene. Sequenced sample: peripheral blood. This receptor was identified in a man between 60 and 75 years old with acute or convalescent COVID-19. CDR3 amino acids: CASSLAAGEWNTEAFF. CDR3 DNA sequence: TGTGCCAGCAGCTTAGCTGCAGGCGAGTGGAACACTGAAGCTTTCTTT.